This entry lists 16 T cell receptor beta chains sequenced from one sample in a study of cytomegalovirus exposure and HLA in healthy donors. Assay: immunoSEQ multiplex PCR; the TCRdb copy retains only in-frame clones and omits some. This table holds 100,000 to 150,000 clones, around 96% found once. Sequencing used PBMCs. The receptor set was obtained from a young man in good health and CMV-seronegative.

The chain employs TRBV28 and TRBJ2-5, with 13 bases that match TRBD2. The junction had 2 bases not matched to a gene; V was cut back by 3 bases and J by 4 bases. The CDR3 covers 15 residues. Germline V lookup: CDR1 MDHEN, CDR2 SYDVKM. CDR3 in DNA: TGTGCCAGCAGTTTTGGACTAGCGGGAGTAGAGACCCAGTACTTC. This sequence encodes CASSFGLAGVETQYF.

This sequence joins TRBV4-3 and TRBJ2-7, with TRBD2 matching 14 bases. The germline V gene has CDR1 LGHNA and CDR2 YSLEER. Losses at the gene ends were 0 bases for V and 5 bases for J; bases not matched to a gene: 6. The CDR3 consists of 17 residues. CDR3 region: CASSQDNRGLAGDEQYF. The CDR3 nucleotides are TGCGCCAGCAGCCAAGATAATAGGGGACTAGCGGGAGACGAGCAGTACTTC.

The chain couples TRBV5-6 to TRBJ1-1, with D tentatively TRBD1 (5 bases). Per germline, CDR1 SGHDT and CDR2 YYEEEE. CDR3 length: 15 amino acids. Trimming left V 2 bases short and J 2 bases short, with 13 bases between. The CDR3 coding sequence is TGTGCCAGCAGCTTTATAGTAGGGGATAACACTGAAGCTTTCTTT. Translating it yields CASSFIVGDNTEAFF.

The chain carries TRBV5-1 and TRBJ2-7; D not certain. V dropped 3 bases and J dropped 6 bases, with 16 bases sitting between them. Germline values: CDR1 SGHRS, CDR2 YFSETQ. There are 14 residues in the CDR3. The CDR3 loop is CASSSTVAMGEQYF. CDR3 in DNA: TGCGCCAGCAGCTCCACAGTGGCAATGGGCGAGCAGTACTTC.

The chain recombines TRBV25-1 with TRBJ2-3; TRBD1 agrees at 9 bases. The CDR3 is 16 amino acids. From germline, CDR1 is MGHDK and CDR2 SYGVNS. V dropped 2 bases and J dropped 5; count of bases not matched to a gene: 8. CDR3 sequence reads: CASSEPTGGIGDTQYF. In DNA form, the CDR3 reads TGTGCCAGCAGTGAACCCACAGGGGGCATTGGAGATACGCAGTATTTT.

The rearrangement uses TRBV29-1 and TRBJ2-7, with TRBD2 matching 9 bases. V dropped 2 bases and J dropped 5; count of bases not matched to a gene: 7. This CDR3 is built from 14 residues. Germline lookup yields CDR1 SQVTM and CDR2 ANQGSEA. In DNA, the CDR3 is TGCAGCGTTGAAAAGGTAGCGGGAGTCAACGAGCAGTACTTC. It codes for CSVEKVAGVNEQYF.

The V call is TRBV9, the J call TRBJ2-7, with D possibly matching TRBD2 (6 bases). This CDR3 region has 15 residues. The V and J ends lost 4 bases and 0 bases respectively, with 14 bases between them. Germline CDR1 and CDR2: SGDLS and YYNGEE. For the CDR3, the DNA is TGTGCCAGCAGCCCAGATGGGGGGAGCTCCTACGAGCAGTACTTC. This translates into CASSPDGGSSYEQYF. Complete variable domain (other parts from reference TRBV9 and TRBJ2-7): DSGVTQTPKHLITATGQRVTLRCSPRSGDLSVYWYQQSLDQGLQFLIQYYNGEERAKGNILERFSAQQFPDLHSELNLSSLELGDSALYFCASSPDGGSSYEQYFGPGTRLTVT.

V gene TRBV11-2 combines with J gene TRBJ2-3; D unresolved. The CDR3 sequence is 16 residues long. The germline V gene encodes CDR1 SGHAT and CDR2 FQNNGV. Between the trimmed V and J ends, which lost 5 bases and 0 bases, there was a span of 15 bases. The CDR3 DNA follows: TGTGCCAGCAGCCCGCGACACGTTGTTAGCACAGATACGCAGTATTTT. This translates into CASSPRHVVSTDTQYF.

The V gene is TRBV6-1, the J gene TRBJ2-7; 9 nucleotides agree with TRBD1. Germline CDR1 reads MNHNS; CDR2 reads SASEGT. The length of the CDR3 is 13 residues. J was trimmed by 7 bases and V by 9 bases; bases with no gene match: 10. The CDR3 is CASTGTGLGEQYF. DNA of the CDR3: TGTGCCAGTACCGGGACAGGGCTTGGGGAGCAGTACTTC.

The V gene is TRBV30, the J gene TRBJ1-1; 10 bases align to TRBD1. The CDR3 consists of 13 residues. With V trimmed by 2 bases and J by 5 bases, 2 bases remained unmatched. Germline assignment: CDR1 GTSNPN and CDR2 SVGIG (reference sequence). The CDR3 region has the DNA TGTGCCTGGAGTTGGGACAGGGGAACTGAAGCTTTCTTT. Translation gives CAWSWDRGTEAFF.

The gene calls are TRBV9 and TRBJ2-5; 9 nucleotides agree with TRBD2. CDR1 and CDR2 from the germline V gene are SGDLS and YYNGEE. Losses at the gene ends were 3 bases for V and 4 bases for J; bases not matched to a gene: 16. The CDR3 is 18 residues long. CDR3 sequence: CASSATAAGGGLGETQYF. The CDR3 DNA reads as TGTGCCAGCAGCGCTACGGCTGCGGGAGGGGGTTTGGGAGAGACCCAGTACTTC.

The rearrangement links TRBV4-2 to TRBJ2-7; 7 nucleotides match TRBD2. This CDR3 spans 15 amino acids. Germline trimming cut 3 bases from V and 2 bases from J; bases unmatched to any gene: 7. Germline CDR1 is LGHNA and CDR2 is YNFKEQ. CDR3 nucleotides: TGTGCCAGCAGCCATGCGGGAGTGGGGACCTACGAGCAGTACTTC. Translation: CASSHAGVGTYEQYF.

The chain links TRBV2 to TRBJ2-1, with 8 bases fitting TRBD1. The CDR3 extends over 13 amino acids. The V gene end was trimmed by 7 bases and the J gene end by 2 bases; junction bases not matched to a gene: 1. Germline assignment: CDR1 SNHLY and CDR2 FYNNEI. The CDR3 nucleotides are TGTGCCAGCAAGGACAGGGCCTACAATGAGCAGTTCTTC. Its protein product is CASKDRAYNEQFF.

This sequence joins TRBV27 and TRBJ2-7; perhaps TRBD2 as D (5 bases). The CDR3 has 14 amino acids. Per germline, CDR1 MNHEY and CDR2 SMNVEV (reference sequence). V was cut by 3 bases and J by 2 bases, with 11 bases left in between. CDR3 sequence reads: CASSFGLGAYEQYF. The CDR3 region has the DNA TGTGCCAGCAGTTTCGGACTTGGGGCCTACGAGCAGTACTTC.

The chain combines TRBV5-1 with TRBJ1-1; D not resolved. The germline gives CDR1 SGHRS, CDR2 YFSETQ. V was pared by 2 bases and J by 4 bases, with 15 bases between. There are 15 residues in the CDR3. This chain's CDR3 is CASSFGAGLTTEAFF. Here the CDR3 DNA reads TGCGCCAGCAGCTTTGGTGCAGGTTTGACCACTGAAGCTTTCTTT.

The CDR3 sequence: CASTGTAGGRHNEQFF. For the CDR3, the DNA is TGTGCCAGTACCGGGACAGCGGGAGGGAGGCACAATGAGCAGTTCTTC. The genes are TRBV19 and TRBJ2-1, with 10 bases aligning to TRBD2. The CDR3 runs to 16 residues. Germline CDR1 and CDR2: LNHDA and SQIVND (reference sequence). After removal of 7 bases from V and 5 bases from J, the junction contained 11 bases not matched to a gene.